The source of this TCR beta chain is a study of blood T cells in healthy people across ages. Every donor contributed around 10 milliliters of peripheral blood by blood draw. Regarding the study as a whole: Observed TCR beta diversity per million T cells went down as age went up. This fall followed a roughly linear course with age.

About this clonotype: What it binds is not known.

Through a sample-barcoded 5' primer and a J-beta primer mix, a second PCR was run for about 6 to 11 cycles. Every cDNA molecule carried a tag from a template-switch adaptor bearing 12 random nucleotides. MiXCR, applied by TCRdb to the 5' RACE reads, yields one record per CDR3 protein. The table lists over a million distinct CDR3 sequences, roughly 45% of them singletons. This CDR3 contains 15 residues. V gave up 0 bases and J gave up 0 bases, with 10 bases separating them. The germline CDR1 and CDR2 sequences are DFQATT and SNEGSKA (reference sequence). The rearrangement uses TRBV20-1 and TRBJ2-3, with D perhaps TRBD1 (5 bases). The sample taken for sequencing was blood. The TCR sequence derives from a young woman in good health. Here the CDR3 DNA reads TGCAGTGCTAGAGATGAGGCAGGGAGCACAGATACGCAGTATTTT. Translated: CSARDEAGSTDTQYF.